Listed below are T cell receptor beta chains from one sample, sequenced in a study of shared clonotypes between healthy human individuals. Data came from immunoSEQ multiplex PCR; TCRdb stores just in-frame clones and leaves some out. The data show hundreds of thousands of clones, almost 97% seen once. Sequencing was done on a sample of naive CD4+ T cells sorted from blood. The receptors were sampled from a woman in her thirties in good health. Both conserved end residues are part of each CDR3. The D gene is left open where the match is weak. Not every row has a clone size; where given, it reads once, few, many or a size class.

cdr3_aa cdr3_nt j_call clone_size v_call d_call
CASSEVGLADDLQFF TGTGCCAGCAGTGAAGTGGGACTAGCGGACGATTTGCAGTTCTTC TRBJ2-1 - TRBV25-1 TRBD2
CASTSPQQRDPLGEQYF TGTGCCAGCACCTCACCACAACAGCGGGACCCGTTAGGCGAGCAGTACTTC TRBJ2-7 - TRBV4-2 TRBD2
CASSDRGRGQQYF TGCGCCAGCAGTGACCGAGGGAGGGGACAGCAGTACTTC TRBJ2-7 few TRBV10-1 TRBD2
CSVPPPGTANTEAFF TGCAGCGTTCCCCCCCCCGGGACAGCGAACACTGAAGCTTTCTTT TRBJ1-1 - TRBV29-1 TRBD1
CASSYSSQGLYGYTF TGTGCCAGCAGTTACTCGAGTCAGGGACTCTATGGCTACACCTTC TRBJ1-2 - TRBV6-5 -
CASNRDLYNEQFF TGTGCCAGCAATAGGGACTTATACAATGAGCAGTTCTTC TRBJ2-1 - TRBV2 -
CASSLTRSGEKLFF TGTGCCAGCAGCCTAACACGGAGCGGTGAAAAACTGTTTTTT TRBJ1-4 - TRBV7-2 -
CASSLRQGAAFF TGTGCCAGCAGTCTGAGACAGGGCGCGGCTTTCTTT TRBJ1-1 - TRBV27 TRBD1
CASSGNRGTEAFF TGTGCCAGCAGTGGGAACAGGGGCACTGAAGCTTTCTTT TRBJ1-1 - TRBV27 TRBD1
CASSPSGSYTDTQYF TGTGCCAGCAGCCCCAGCGGGAGTTACACAGATACGCAGTATTTT TRBJ2-3 - TRBV27 TRBD2
CASGPSGSYEQYF TGTGCCAGCGGCCCTAGCGGGAGCTACGAGCAGTACTTC TRBJ2-7 - TRBV6-1 TRBD2
CASSERYGLAVNNEQFF TGTGCCAGCAGTGAAAGATATGGACTAGCGGTTAACAATGAGCAGTTCTTC TRBJ2-1 - TRBV6-1 TRBD2
CASSTKTVNYGYTF TGTGCCAGCAGTACCAAGACAGTTAACTATGGCTACACCTTC TRBJ1-2 - TRBV28 -
CASSYGGNQPQHF TGTGCCAGCAGTTACGGCGGCAATCAGCCCCAGCATTTT TRBJ1-5 - TRBV6-6 -
CASSSDRGRRGYTF TGTGCCAGCAGCAGTGACAGGGGGCGCAGGGGCTACACCTTC TRBJ1-2 - TRBV5-4 TRBD1
CASSLGGLANTGELFF TGTGCCAGCAGCTTAGGGGGGCTCGCGAACACCGGGGAGCTGTTTTTT TRBJ2-2 - TRBV7-9 -
CASRNDRQNTEAFF TGTGCCAGCAGGAACGACAGGCAGAACACTGAAGCTTTCTTT TRBJ1-1 once TRBV7-2 -
CASSISPNQPQHF TGTGCCAGTAGTATAAGCCCAAATCAGCCCCAGCATTTT TRBJ1-5 - TRBV19 -
CASSLVDRVAYEQYF TGTGCCAGCAGTTTAGTCGACAGGGTCGCCTACGAGCAGTACTTC TRBJ2-7 - TRBV27 TRBD1
CASSFTGLSSYEQYF TGTGCCAGCAGTTTTACCGGGTTAAGCTCCTACGAGCAGTACTTC TRBJ2-7 - TRBV28 -
CASRLTGIGQTEAFF TGTGCCAGCAGGCTAACAGGGATCGGTCAAACTGAAGCTTTCTTT TRBJ1-1 - TRBV28 -
CAISESAGRTNEQYF TGTGCCATCAGTGAGTCGGCAGGGAGGACCAACGAGCAGTACTTC TRBJ2-7 - TRBV10-3 -
CASSDTGFGNQPQHF TGTGCCAGCAGTGACACAGGGTTCGGCAATCAGCCCCAGCATTTT TRBJ1-5 - TRBV6-1 -
CASSQTGYEQFF TGTGCCAGCAGTCAAACAGGGTATGAGCAGTTCTTC TRBJ2-1 - TRBV6-4 -
CASSMVRLAGGHEQFF TGTGCCAGTAGTATGGTCCGACTAGCGGGAGGCCATGAGCAGTTCTTC TRBJ2-1 - TRBV19 TRBD2
CASSTGTSENTGELFF TGTGCCAGCAGCACCGGGACTAGCGAGAACACCGGGGAGCTGTTTTTT TRBJ2-2 - TRBV9 TRBD2
CASNLRQGGGSPLHF TGTGCCAGCAACCTGAGGCAGGGAGGAGGATCACCCCTCCACTTT TRBJ1-6 - TRBV2 -
CASSLRGGVNYEQYF TGTGCCAGCAGCTTAAGAGGAGGCGTAAATTACGAGCAGTACTTC TRBJ2-7 - TRBV7-9 -
CASSPGQGIHQPQHF TGTGCCAGCTCACCGGGACAGGGAATCCATCAGCCCCAGCATTTT TRBJ1-5 - TRBV18 TRBD1
CASSPSPGRADTQYF TGTGCCAGCTCACCATCCCCAGGGAGGGCAGATACGCAGTATTTT TRBJ2-3 once TRBV18 TRBD2
CASSRDRHYEQYF TGTGCCAGCAGCCGGGACAGACACTACGAGCAGTACTTC TRBJ2-7 once TRBV5-4 TRBD1
CSVVGTGYNEQFF TGCAGCGTTGTGGGGACAGGGTACAATGAGCAGTTCTTC TRBJ2-1 - TRBV29-1 TRBD1
CASGTGGVEKLFF TGTGCCAGCGGAACAGGGGGTGTTGAAAAACTGTTTTTT TRBJ1-4 few TRBV7-9 TRBD1
CASSLSLFRGGSGANVLTF TGTGCCAGCAGCTTGTCTCTCTTCAGGGGTGGCTCTGGGGCCAACGTCCTGACTTTC TRBJ2-6 - TRBV5-4 -
CASSWGTGEETQYF TGTGCCAGCAGCTGGGGGACAGGGGAAGAGACCCAGTACTTC TRBJ2-5 - TRBV11-2 TRBD1
CASSLGVASSSYNEQFF TGCGCCAGCAGCCTGGGTGTAGCTTCGAGCTCCTACAATGAGCAGTTCTTC TRBJ2-1 once TRBV5-1 -
CASSGIIRLAEYNEQFF TGCGCCAGCAGCGGTATAATCAGGCTAGCGGAGTACAATGAGCAGTTCTTC TRBJ2-1 - TRBV4-1 TRBD2
CSVRTGGYGYTF TGCAGCGTAAGGACAGGGGGCTATGGCTACACCTTC TRBJ1-2 - TRBV29-1 TRBD1
CASSLVRVGSTDTQYF TGTGCCAGCAGCTTAGTACGGGTTGGCAGCACAGATACGCAGTATTTT TRBJ2-3 - TRBV13 -
CASQREPLAEAFF TGTGCCAGCCAGAGGGAGCCTCTCGCTGAAGCTTTCTTT TRBJ1-1 - TRBV18 -
CASSQSIWQTVGDSPLHF TGTGCCAGCAGCCAGAGTATTTGGCAGACAGTCGGGGATTCACCCCTCCACTTT TRBJ1-6 - TRBV14 -
CASNPPGMAGGYTF TGTGCCAGTAATCCTCCAGGGATGGCGGGTGGCTACACCTTC TRBJ1-2 - TRBV19 -
CASSSWTSAEQYF TGTGCCAGCAGCTCCTGGACTAGCGCCGAGCAGTACTTC TRBJ2-7 - TRBV5-5 TRBD2
CSAGAGEKLFF TGCAGTGCTGGCGCGGGGGAAAAACTGTTTTTT TRBJ1-4 - TRBV20-1 -
CASSTRQATDTQYF TGTGCCAGTAGTACTAGACAGGCCACGGATACGCAGTATTTT TRBJ2-3 - TRBV19 -
CASSPGTDYNEQFF TGCGCCAGCAGCCCCGGGACTGACTACAATGAGCAGTTCTTC TRBJ2-1 - TRBV5-1 -